This T cell receptor (beta chain) was observed in a study of shared clonotypes between healthy human individuals. CDR1 SGHRS and CDR2 YFSETQ come from the germline V gene. The V end was cut by 1 base, the J end by 0 bases, with 11 bases between. The CDR3 length is 16 residues. TCRdb keeps only in-frame clones here, not all; method: immunoSEQ multiplex PCR. The sample has about 680,000 clones, 73% seen once; the top ten hold 1.5% to 2%. This clonotype was sampled from a woman aged 30 to 39 in good health. The sequencing input was memory CD4+ T cells sorted from blood. Subset in this sample: CD45RA-negative fraction. The rearrangement joins TRBV5-1 to TRBJ2-1, with D possibly being TRBD2 (6 bases). The CDR3 coding sequence is TGCGCCAGCAGCTTGTTAGCGGTAAGCTCCTACAATGAGCAGTTCTTC. It yields the protein CASSLLAVSSYNEQFF.